This T cell receptor beta chain comes out of a study of cytomegalovirus exposure and HLA in healthy donors. This clone was seen only once. PCR involved 60 Vbeta and 13 Jbeta primers. Data came from immunoSEQ multiplex PCR; TCRdb stores just in-frame clones and leaves some out. This table has roughly 190,000 clones, around 83% appearing once. Deletions cut 2 bases from V and 6 bases from J, with 16 bases between. The germline CDR1 and CDR2 sequences are MDHEN and SYDVKM. CDR3 length: 15 residues. The V gene is TRBV28, the J gene TRBJ1-1; D unclear. The sequencing sample was made of PBMCs. The receptor's source is a woman between 50 and 59 years old in good health and CMV-seropositive. CDR3 sequence: CASSLVTGAKAEAFF. CDR3 nucleotides: TGTGCCAGCAGTTTAGTAACGGGAGCTAAGGCTGAAGCTTTCTTT. The full variable domain, its missing parts supplied by reference TRBV28 and TRBJ1-1, is DVKVTQSSRYLVKRTGEKVFLECVQDMDHENMFWYRQDPGLGLRLIYFSYDVKMKEKGDIPEGYSVSREKKERFSLILESASTNQTSMYLCASSLVTGAKAEAFFGQGTRLTVV.